A single sample is the source of the 13 T cell receptor beta chains below, sequenced in a study of technical replicates of blood from a handful of donors (dated by TCRdb to the late 2010s). Libraries were made using the immunoSEQ multiplex PCR assay. TCRdb carries this immuneACCESS record with in-frame sequences only. Its versions omit some clonotypes, under half of them owing to an unresolved V gene in the studies checked, with the rest unexplained. This sample comprises under 75,000 clones, around 85% of them detected only once. Together, the top ten hold roughly 5% of the sample. Sequencing used PBMCs. The origin of the receptors is a human donor in good health. Some clones in this sample may be carry-over from other donors' samples.

The chain combines TRBV15 with TRBJ2-3, with 7 bases aligning to TRBD2. Germline V gives CDR1 LNHNV, CDR2 YYDKDF (reference sequence). With 9 bases clipped from V and 3 bases from J, the junction kept 3 bases outside the gene matches. There are 12 residues in the CDR3. CDR3 residues: CATRGRTDTQYF. In nucleotides, the CDR3 is TGTGCCACGCGGGGGAGAACAGATACGCAGTATTTT.

The rearrangement uses TRBV15 and TRBJ1-5; D perhaps matches TRBD1 (5 bases). Trimming removed 5 bases from V and 7 bases from J, with 12 bases in between. The germline V gene encodes CDR1 LNHNV and CDR2 YYDKDF (reference sequence). The CDR3 has 13 residues. This CDR3 reads CATSGGIGQPQHF. DNA for the CDR3: TGTGCCACCAGCGGGGGGATTGGGCAGCCCCAGCATTTT.

This chain links TRBV7-2 with TRBJ2-2; the D is unclear. Germline values: CDR1 SGHTA, CDR2 FQGNSA. CDR3 length: 12 amino acids. With 6 bases removed from V and 3 bases from J, the gap between germline ends came to 5 bases. CDR3 sequence reads: CASSYDTGELFF. The CDR3 DNA reads as TGTGCCAGCAGTTATGACACCGGGGAGCTGTTTTTT.

The chain couples TRBV4-1 to TRBJ1-1, with D uncertain. Per germline, CDR1 MGHRA and CDR2 YSYEKL. This CDR3 is built from 13 residues. V was pared by 2 bases and J by 5 bases, with 9 bases between. The CDR3 reads CASSQYTGTEAFF. The CDR3 nucleotides read TGCGCCAGCAGCCAATATACGGGTACTGAAGCTTTCTTT.

This sequence joins TRBV4-1 and TRBJ2-7, with a possible D match to TRBD1 (5 bases). V lost 1 base and J 4 bases, leaving 20 bases between the germline ends. Per the germline V gene, CDR1 is MGHRA and CDR2 is YSYEKL. The CDR3 is 17 residues long. The DNA for the CDR3 is TGCGCCAGCAGCCAAGGTTGGGCCCAGGGATTGAGATACGAGCAGTACTTC. This encodes CASSQGWAQGLRYEQYF.

The genes are TRBV11-2 and TRBJ2-2, with TRBD2 as a possible D gene (5 bases). The germline CDR1 and CDR2 sequences are SGHAT and FQNNGV. Between the trimmed V and J ends, which lost 6 bases and 4 bases, there was a span of 9 bases. The CDR3 runs 13 residues. This CDR3 is CASRTMGTGELFF. The CDR3 DNA reads TGTGCCAGCAGGACTATGGGCACCGGGGAGCTGTTTTTT. Filled out from reference TRBV11-2 and TRBJ2-2, the complete variable domain reads EAGVAQSPRYKIIEKRQSVAFWCNPISGHATLYWYQQILGQGPKLLIQFQNNGVVDDSQLPKDRFSAERLKGVDSTLKIQPAKLEDSAVYLCASRTMGTGELFFGEGSRLTVL.

V and J are TRBV7-2 and TRBJ1-2; perhaps TRBD1 as D (5 bases). This CDR3 has 13 residues. Germline CDR1 SGHTA, CDR2 FQGNSA. V was cut by 1 base and J by 5 bases, with 8 bases left in between. The CDR3 region is CASSLEAGYGYTF. The CDR3 region has the DNA TGTGCCAGCAGCTTAGAGGCAGGGTATGGCTACACCTTC. Looking up the rest from reference TRBV7-2 and TRBJ1-2 gives the full variable domain: GAGVSQSPSNKVTEKGKDVELRCDPISGHTALYWYRQSLGQGLEFLIYFQGNSAPDKSGLPSDRFSAERTGGSVSTLTIQRTQQEDSAVYLCASSLEAGYGYTFGSGTRLTVV.

This sequence joins TRBV2 and TRBJ2-3; possible D gene TRBD2, 6 bases. V was trimmed by 5 bases and J by 2 bases, leaving 11 bases between them. Germline-derived CDR1 and CDR2 are SNHLY and FYNNEI. The CDR3 sequence is 14 residues long. The CDR3, as DNA: TGTGCCAGCAGTCCGGGACTCGTCACAGATACGCAGTATTTT. Amino acid sequence: CASSPGLVTDTQYF.

The chain recombines TRBV7-3 with TRBJ2-7; 10 bases fit TRBD1. This CDR3 spans 14 amino acids. Germline V gives CDR1 SGHTA, CDR2 FQGTGA. Losses at the gene ends were 5 bases for V and 4 bases for J; bases not matched to a gene: 5. CDR3 nucleotide sequence: TGTGCCAGCAGCGAGGGACAGGGGATATACGAGCAGTACTTC. It encodes CASSEGQGIYEQYF.

This clone was observed a handful of times. The chain carries TRBV7-6 and TRBJ1-6, with 8 bases identical to TRBD1. The length of the CDR3 is 15 residues. With V trimmed by 5 bases and J by 7 bases, 7 bases remained unmatched. Germline V CDR1 and CDR2: SGHVS, FNYEAQ. The CDR3 spells CASSPSDRENSPLHF. The CDR3 DNA reads as TGTGCCAGCAGCCCCTCGGACAGGGAAAATTCACCCCTCCACTTT. The full variable domain, with the rest looked up from reference TRBV7-6 and TRBJ1-6, is GAGVSQSPRYKVTKRGQDVALRCDPISGHVSLYWYRQALGQGPEFLTYFNYEAQQDKSGLPNDRFSAERPEGSISTLTIQRTEQRDSAMYRCASSPSDRENSPLHFGNGTRLTVT.

This chain links TRBV19 with TRBJ1-3; no clear D gene. This CDR3 region has 15 residues. Deletions cut 4 bases from V and 0 bases from J, with 10 bases between. Germline V CDR1 and CDR2: LNHDA, SQIVND (reference sequence). CDR3 protein: CASSTLAYSGNTIYF. As DNA, the CDR3 is TGTGCCAGTAGTACTCTGGCTTACTCTGGAAACACCATATATTTT.

The V and J genes are TRBV2 and TRBJ2-4; no clear D gene. The CDR3 spans 14 residues. The germline gives CDR1 SNHLY, CDR2 FYNNEI. The germline V and J ends were trimmed by 2 bases and 12 bases, with 17 bases remaining between them. The CDR3 bases are TGTGCCAGCAGTGAATCTTCCAGGCGCTTTCCTCAGTACTTC. It specifies CASSESSRRFPQYF.

The chain joins TRBV6-1 to TRBJ1-2, with a weak D call TRBD1 (5 bases). Germline CDR1 and CDR2: MNHNS and SASEGT. This CDR3 spans 14 amino acids. The V end lost 2 bases, the J end lost 5 bases, and 12 bases lay between the germline ends. The CDR3 DNA is TGTGCCAGCAGTGAAACTGGAGGGGTTTATGGCTACACCTTC. The encoded protein is CASSETGGVYGYTF.